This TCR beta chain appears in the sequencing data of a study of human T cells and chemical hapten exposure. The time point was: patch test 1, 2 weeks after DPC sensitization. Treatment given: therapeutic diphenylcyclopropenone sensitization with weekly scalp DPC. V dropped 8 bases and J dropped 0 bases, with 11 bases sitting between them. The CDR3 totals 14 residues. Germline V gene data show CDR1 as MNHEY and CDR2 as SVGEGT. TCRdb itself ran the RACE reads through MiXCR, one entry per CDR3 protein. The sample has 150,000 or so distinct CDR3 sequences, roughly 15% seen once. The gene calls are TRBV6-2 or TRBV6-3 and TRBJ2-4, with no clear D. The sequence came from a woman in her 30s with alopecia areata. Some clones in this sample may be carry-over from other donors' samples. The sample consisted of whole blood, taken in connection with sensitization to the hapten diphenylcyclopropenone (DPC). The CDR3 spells CASRDGRAKNIQYF. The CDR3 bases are TGTGCCAGCCGCGACGGGCGAGCCAAAAACATTCAGTACTTC.